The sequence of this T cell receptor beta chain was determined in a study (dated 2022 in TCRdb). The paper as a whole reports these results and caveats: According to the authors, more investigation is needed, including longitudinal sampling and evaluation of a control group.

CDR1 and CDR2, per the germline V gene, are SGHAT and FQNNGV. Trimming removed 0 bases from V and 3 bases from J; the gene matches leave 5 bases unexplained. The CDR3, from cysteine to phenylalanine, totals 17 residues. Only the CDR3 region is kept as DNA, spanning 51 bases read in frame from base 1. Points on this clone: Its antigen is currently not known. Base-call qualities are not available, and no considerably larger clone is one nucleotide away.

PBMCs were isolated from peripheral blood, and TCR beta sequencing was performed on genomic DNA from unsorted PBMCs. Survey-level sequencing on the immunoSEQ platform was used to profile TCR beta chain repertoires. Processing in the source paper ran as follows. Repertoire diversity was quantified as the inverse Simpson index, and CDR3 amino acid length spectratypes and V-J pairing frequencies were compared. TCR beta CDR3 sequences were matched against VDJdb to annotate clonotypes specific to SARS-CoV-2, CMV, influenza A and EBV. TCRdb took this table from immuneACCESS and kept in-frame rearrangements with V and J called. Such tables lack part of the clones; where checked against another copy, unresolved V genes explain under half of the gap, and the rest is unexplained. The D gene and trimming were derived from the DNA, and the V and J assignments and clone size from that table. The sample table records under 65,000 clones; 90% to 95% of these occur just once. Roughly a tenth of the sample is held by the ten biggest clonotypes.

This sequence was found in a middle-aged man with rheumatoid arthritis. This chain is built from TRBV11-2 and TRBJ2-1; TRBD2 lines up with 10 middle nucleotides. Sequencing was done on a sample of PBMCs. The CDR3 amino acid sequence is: CASSLDFLAGGYNEQFF. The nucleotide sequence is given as TGTGCCAGCAGCTTAGATTTCTTAGCGGGGGGCTACAATGAGCAGTTCTTC.